This record concerns one T cell receptor (beta chain) sequence. This sample stems from a study of blood T cell repertoires in COVID-19. Study at large: Samples representing acute and convalescent COVID-19 were sourced from the United States, Italy and Spain. Sources were T cells, B-cell-depleted T cells, or PBMCs; the material itself was cDNA or gDNA.

Deletions cut 7 bases from V and 6 bases from J, with 16 bases between. The CDR3 runs 14 residues. CDR1 LNHDA and CDR2 SQIVND come from the germline V gene (reference sequence). Authors' processing steps: Cell counts per sample came from amplifying reference gene primers. Clones were read by immunoSEQ multiplex PCR, and TCRdb kept only the in-frame ones, dropping some. V, J and clone size are those of that table, while D and trimming were read from the DNA. The sample consists of 150,000 to 200,000 clones, approximately 86% of them appearing once. The genes are TRBV19 and TRBJ1-3; TRBD1 is a possible D gene (6 bases). Sequencing input: peripheral blood. The receptor comes from a man in his sixties who had recovered from COVID-19. CDR3 amino acids: CASTTGWSENTIYF. CDR3 coding DNA: TGTGCCAGTACAACAGGGTGGAGCGAAAACACCATATATTTT.